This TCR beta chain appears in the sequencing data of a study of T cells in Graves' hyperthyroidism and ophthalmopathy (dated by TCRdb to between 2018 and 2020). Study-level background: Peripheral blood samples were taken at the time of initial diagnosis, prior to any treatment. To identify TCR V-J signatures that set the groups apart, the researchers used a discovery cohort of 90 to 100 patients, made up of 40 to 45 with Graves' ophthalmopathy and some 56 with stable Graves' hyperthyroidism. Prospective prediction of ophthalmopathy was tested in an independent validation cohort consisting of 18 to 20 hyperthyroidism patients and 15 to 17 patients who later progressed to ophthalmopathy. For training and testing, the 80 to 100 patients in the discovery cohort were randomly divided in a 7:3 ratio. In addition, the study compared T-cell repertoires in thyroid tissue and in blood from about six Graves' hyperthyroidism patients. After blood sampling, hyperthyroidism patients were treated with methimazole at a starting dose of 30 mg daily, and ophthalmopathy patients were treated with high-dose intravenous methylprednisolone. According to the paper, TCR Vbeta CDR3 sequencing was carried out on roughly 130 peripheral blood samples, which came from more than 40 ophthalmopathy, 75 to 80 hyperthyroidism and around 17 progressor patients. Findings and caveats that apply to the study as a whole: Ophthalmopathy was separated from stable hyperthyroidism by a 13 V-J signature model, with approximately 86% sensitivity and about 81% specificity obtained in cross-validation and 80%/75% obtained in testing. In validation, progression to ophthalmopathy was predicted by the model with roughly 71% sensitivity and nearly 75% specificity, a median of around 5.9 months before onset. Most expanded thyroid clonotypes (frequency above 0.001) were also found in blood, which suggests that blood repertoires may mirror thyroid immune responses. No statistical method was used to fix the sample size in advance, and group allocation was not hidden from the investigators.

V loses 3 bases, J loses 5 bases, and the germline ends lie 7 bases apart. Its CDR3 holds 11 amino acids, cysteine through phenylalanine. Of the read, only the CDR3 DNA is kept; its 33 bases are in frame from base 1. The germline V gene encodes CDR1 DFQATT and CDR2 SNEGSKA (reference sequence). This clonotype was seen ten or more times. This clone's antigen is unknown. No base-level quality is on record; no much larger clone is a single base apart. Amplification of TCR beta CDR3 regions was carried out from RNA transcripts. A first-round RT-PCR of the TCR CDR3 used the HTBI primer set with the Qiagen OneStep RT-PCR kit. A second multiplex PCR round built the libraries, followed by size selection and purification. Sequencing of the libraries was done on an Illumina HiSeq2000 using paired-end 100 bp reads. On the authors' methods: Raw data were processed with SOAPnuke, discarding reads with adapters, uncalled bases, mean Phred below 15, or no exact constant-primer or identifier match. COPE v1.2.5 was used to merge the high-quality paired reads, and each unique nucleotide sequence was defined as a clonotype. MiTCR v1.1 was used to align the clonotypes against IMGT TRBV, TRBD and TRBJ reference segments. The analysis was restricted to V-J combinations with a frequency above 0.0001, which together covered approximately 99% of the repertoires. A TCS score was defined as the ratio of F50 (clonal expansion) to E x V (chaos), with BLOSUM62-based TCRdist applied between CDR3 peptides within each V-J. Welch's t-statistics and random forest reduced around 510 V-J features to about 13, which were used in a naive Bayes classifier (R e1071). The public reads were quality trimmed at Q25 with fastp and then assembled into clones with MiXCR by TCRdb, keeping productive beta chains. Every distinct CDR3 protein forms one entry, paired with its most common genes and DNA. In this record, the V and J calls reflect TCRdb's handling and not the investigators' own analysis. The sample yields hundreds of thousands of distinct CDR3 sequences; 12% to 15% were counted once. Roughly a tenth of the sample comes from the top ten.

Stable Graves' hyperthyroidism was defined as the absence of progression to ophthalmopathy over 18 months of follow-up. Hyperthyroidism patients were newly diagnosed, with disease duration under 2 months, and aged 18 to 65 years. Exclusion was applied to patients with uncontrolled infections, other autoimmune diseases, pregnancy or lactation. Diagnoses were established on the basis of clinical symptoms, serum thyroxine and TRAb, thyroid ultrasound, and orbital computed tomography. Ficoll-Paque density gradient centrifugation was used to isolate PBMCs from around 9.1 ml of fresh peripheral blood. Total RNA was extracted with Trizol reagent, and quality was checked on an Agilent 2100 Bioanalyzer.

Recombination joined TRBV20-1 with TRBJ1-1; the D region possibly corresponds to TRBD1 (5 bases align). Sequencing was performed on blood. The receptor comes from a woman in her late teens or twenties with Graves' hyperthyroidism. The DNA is TGCAGTGCTAGCCAGGGAACTGAAGCTTTCTTT. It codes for CSASQGTEAFF.